Below are 27 T cell receptor beta chains sequenced from a single sample in a study of blood T cell repertoires in COVID-19. Profiled with immunoSEQ multiplex PCR; TCRdb holds only in-frame clones, not every one. The data show approximately 140,000 clones, about 85% seen once. The sample taken for sequencing was PBMCs or T cells enriched from blood (not recorded which). Receptor source: a woman aged 35 to 49 who had been exposed to COVID-19.

This clone was detected only once. The rearrangement joins TRBV18 to TRBJ2-7, with D perhaps TRBD1 (7 bases). Germline CDR1 KGHSH, CDR2 LQKENI. This CDR3 is built from 13 residues. Between the trimmed V and J ends, which lost 4 bases and 6 bases, there was a span of 13 bases. The DNA of the CDR3 is TGTGCCAGCTCACGCGGACAGGAGGGCGAGCAGTACTTC. Amino acids: CASSRGQEGEQYF.

This chain links TRBV4-2 with TRBJ2-7; 10 positions match TRBD2. J lost 0 bases, V lost 4 bases, and 3 bases had no gene match. This CDR3 has 15 amino acids. Looked up from germline, CDR1 is LGHNA and CDR2 is YNFKEQ. Here the CDR3 DNA reads TGTGCCAGCAGCCCATCTAGCGGGAGCTCCTACGAGCAGTACTTC. This codes for CASSPSSGSSYEQYF.

This clone was found once. The chain carries TRBV2 and TRBJ2-2; 12 bases match TRBD1. CDR1 SNHLY and CDR2 FYNNEI come from the germline V gene. This CDR3 has 15 residues. After removal of 7 bases from V and 6 bases from J, the junction contained 6 bases not matched to a gene. The CDR3 nucleotides read TGTGCCAGCACCCGGGGGGACAGGGGGCCCGGGGAGCTGTTTTTT. Its protein product is CASTRGDRGPGELFF.

The J gene is TRBJ1-6, the V gene TRBV2; D is unclear. This CDR3 is 14 amino acids long. Germline CDR1 is SNHLY and CDR2 is FYNNEI. Trimming pared 0 bases from V and 10 bases from J, leaving 10 bases between. The CDR3 sequence is CASSEALRGSPLHF. CDR3 in DNA: TGTGCCAGCAGTGAAGCGCTTCGAGGATCACCCCTCCACTTT.

V is TRBV2 and J is TRBJ1-3, with a tentative D call TRBD1 (6 bases). Germline V gene lookup returns CDR1 SNHLY and CDR2 FYNNEI. The length of the CDR3 is 13 residues. Between the trimmed V and J ends, which lost 5 bases and 3 bases, there was a span of 8 bases. The DNA for the CDR3 is TGTGCCAGCAGTTCGGACAGTGGAAACACCATATATTTT. The encoded protein is CASSSDSGNTIYF.

The rearrangement joins TRBV5-1 to TRBJ1-1; D is uncertain. The CDR3 is made up of 14 amino acids. V was pared by 0 bases and J by 7 bases, with 13 bases between. Germline CDR1 and CDR2: SGHRS and YFSETQ. CDR3 coding DNA: TGCGCCAGCAGCTTGGCCCCAGGTAGCGGTGAAGCTTTCTTT. It specifies CASSLAPGSGEAFF.

The chain combines TRBV6-4 with TRBJ1-5, with D perhaps TRBD1 (5 bases). This CDR3 contains 16 residues. Trimming took 6 bases from V and 5 from J, leaving 20 bases between them. CDR1 is MRHNA and CDR2 is SNTAGT in the germline V gene. In nucleotides, the CDR3 is TGTGCCAGCAGACGAATAGAGCAGGGATACTATCAGCCCCAGCATTTT. Its translation is CASRRIEQGYYQPQHF.

V is TRBV29-1 and J is TRBJ2-7, with 10 positions matching TRBD1. CDR1 is SQVTM and CDR2 is ANQGSEA in the germline V gene. This CDR3 spans 15 amino acids. The V segment lost 4 bases and the J segment 2 bases; nucleotides outside the gene matches: 8. The CDR3 nucleotides are TGCAGCGTTGTTTCGGGACAGGGGTCGACCTACGAGCAGTACTTC. Encoded protein: CSVVSGQGSTYEQYF.

This clone was observed a single time. CDR3 DNA: TGCGCCAGCAGCCCTGGAACAGGGTCAAGAGAGACCCAGTACTTC. It specifies CASSPGTGSRETQYF. The chain uses TRBV4-1 and TRBJ2-5; D may be TRBD1 (6 bases). The CDR3 consists of 15 residues. Trimming stripped 4 bases from V and 4 bases from J, with 16 bases between. Germline V gene sequence: CDR1 MGHRA, CDR2 YSYEKL.

The V gene is TRBV4-1, the J gene TRBJ2-7; 11 bases align to TRBD2. J was trimmed by 4 bases and V by 4 bases; bases with no gene match: 9. The V gene's germline CDR1 is MGHRA and CDR2 YSYEKL. The CDR3 totals 16 residues. This CDR3 reads CASSLTGTSGLYEQYF. For the CDR3, the DNA is TGCGCCAGCAGCCTCACCGGGACTAGCGGTTTATACGAGCAGTACTTC.

The chain employs TRBV28 and TRBJ1-1, with D maybe TRBD1 (6 bases). V dropped 6 bases and J dropped 5 bases, with 13 bases sitting between them. This CDR3 spans 13 amino acids. Looked up from germline, CDR1 is MDHEN and CDR2 is SYDVKM. This chain's CDR3 is CASRTQGETEAFF. The DNA of the CDR3 is TGTGCCAGCAGGACACAGGGCGAAACTGAAGCTTTCTTT.

The V and J genes are TRBV5-6 and TRBJ2-1, with D possibly being TRBD1 (5 bases). V shed 4 bases and J shed 8 bases, with 25 bases lying between them. This CDR3 region has 17 residues. Germline values: CDR1 SGHDT, CDR2 YYEEEE. As DNA, the CDR3 is TGTGCCAGCAGCCTGCAGCCCATAGGGGCCGTTTCTCATGAGCAGTTCTTC. Its protein product is CASSLQPIGAVSHEQFF.

This chain links TRBV18 with TRBJ1-4; perhaps TRBD1 as D (5 bases). Trimming removed 3 bases from V and 0 bases from J, with 20 bases in between. CDR3 size: 19 residues. The germline V gene has CDR1 KGHSH and CDR2 LQKENI. CDR3 DNA sequence: TGTGCCAGCTCACCTAGGCGGGGCGGCAACTTTGCAACTAATGAAAAACTGTTTTTT. Amino acid sequence: CASSPRRGGNFATNEKLFF.

The chain links TRBV20-1 to TRBJ1-2, with no clear D. The ends were cut back, 3 bases at V and 8 bases at J, with 13 bases in the middle. Looked up from germline, CDR1 is DFQATT and CDR2 is SNEGSKA (reference sequence). This CDR3 contains 12 residues. The CDR3 DNA sequence: TGCAGTGCTAGTGAGGGAGTTGGCGGCTACACCTTC. Translation: CSASEGVGGYTF.

The chain combines TRBV25-1 with TRBJ2-7; possible D gene TRBD2, 6 bases. Trimming stripped 2 bases from V and 7 bases from J, with 15 bases between. The germline CDR1 and CDR2 sequences are MGHDK and SYGVNS. The CDR3 is 14 amino acids. The CDR3 DNA reads as TGTGCCAGCAGTGAAGCGGGGAACTGGGGGGAGCAGTACTTC. Residues: CASSEAGNWGEQYF.

The V and J genes are TRBV5-4 and TRBJ1-3; the D gene is possibly TRBD1 (5 bases). This CDR3 has 14 amino acids. Trimming took 0 bases from V and 2 from J, leaving 6 bases between them. The V gene's germline CDR1 is SGHNT and CDR2 YYREEE (reference sequence). In nucleotides, the CDR3 is TGTGCCAGCAGCTTGGGCAGGGCTGGAAACACCATATATTTT. The encoded protein is CASSLGRAGNTIYF.

The CDR3 DNA sequence: TGTGCCAGCTCACCAAACCAGGCTCTGAACACTGAAGCTTTCTTT. Residues: CASSPNQALNTEAFF. This sequence joins TRBV18 and TRBJ1-1; D gene ambiguous. This CDR3 comprises 15 residues. CDR1 and CDR2 (germline): KGHSH, LQKENI. The ends were cut back, 2 bases at V and 0 bases at J, with 10 bases in the middle.

The sample holds one count of this clone. The rearrangement uses TRBV12-3 or TRBV12-4 and TRBJ1-1; D remains ambiguous. Trimming removed 6 bases from V and 4 bases from J, with 12 bases in between. The length of the CDR3 is 13 residues. The CDR3 loop is CASSPHGGTEAFF. The CDR3 bases are TGTGCCAGCAGCCCCCACGGCGGCACTGAAGCTTTCTTT.

This clone occurred once. J is TRBJ2-3 and V is TRBV7-2, with TRBD2 as a possible D gene (5 bases). The length of the CDR3 is 13 residues. Deletions cut 5 bases from V and 4 bases from J, with 10 bases between. The germline CDR1 and CDR2 sequences are SGHTA and FQGNSA. The CDR3, as DNA: TGTGCCAGCAGCACAGAACTAGCAGATACGCAGTATTTT. It codes for CASSTELADTQYF.

The chain couples TRBV7-3 to TRBJ1-3; possibly TRBD1 for D (6 bases). CDR1 is SGHTA and CDR2 is FQGTGA in the germline V gene. There are 16 residues in the CDR3. V gave up 2 bases and J gave up 0 bases, with 11 bases separating them. Here the CDR3 reads CASSLGTRGSGNTIYF. The DNA of the CDR3 is TGTGCCAGCAGCTTAGGAACCAGGGGCTCTGGAAACACCATATATTTT.

This clone was counted only a few times. The genes are TRBV6-1 and TRBJ2-1, with 9 bases that match TRBD1. The CDR3 consists of 15 residues. The trim removed 1 base at V and 5 bases at J, leaving 3 bases unmatched. Germline V gene lookup returns CDR1 MNHNS and CDR2 SASEGT. CDR3 nucleotide sequence: TGTGCCAGCAGTGAAGTAGGGACAGGGAACAATGAGCAGTTCTTC. Amino acids: CASSEVGTGNNEQFF.

The genes are TRBV3-1 (or the pseudogene TRBV3-2) and TRBJ2-7; no reliable D call. Germline V gene lookup returns CDR1 LGHDT and CDR2 YNNKEL (reference sequence). CDR3 size: 12 residues. V was clipped by 4 bases and J by 1 base, with 5 bases between them. This CDR3 reads CASSRTSYEQYF. In DNA, the CDR3 is TGTGCCAGCAGCCGAACATCCTACGAGCAGTACTTC.

The chain employs TRBV11-2 and TRBJ1-6; D gene unclear. The germline V gene encodes CDR1 SGHAT and CDR2 FQNNGV. Trimming took 4 bases from V and 9 from J, leaving 10 bases between them. This CDR3 comprises 13 residues. Here the CDR3 DNA reads TGTGCCAGCAGCTACCGTGGAGTTTCACCCCTCCACTTT. Translating gives CASSYRGVSPLHF.

The genes are TRBV6-1 and TRBJ2-3; TRBD1 might be the D (6 bases). Deletions cut 2 bases from V and 4 bases from J, with 19 bases between. Germline V gene sequence: CDR1 MNHNS, CDR2 SASEGT. This CDR3 has 17 amino acids. CDR3 nucleotides: TGTGCCAGCAGTGAAAGTTTGACAGGTGGTATCGCAGATACGCAGTATTTT. Translating it yields CASSESLTGGIADTQYF.

The CDR3, as DNA: TGTGCCAGCAGCTTCACTCCCGGGGGCAATGAGCAGTTCTTC. Translated: CASSFTPGGNEQFF. This chain links TRBV9 with TRBJ2-1; D may be TRBD2 (6 bases). Trimming stripped 4 bases from V and 6 bases from J, with 14 bases between. This CDR3 is 14 amino acids long. Per the germline V gene, CDR1 is SGDLS and CDR2 is YYNGEE. Based on the CDR3 plus reference TRBV9 and TRBJ2-1, the full variable domain is DSGVTQTPKHLITATGQRVTLRCSPRSGDLSVYWYQQSLDQGLQFLIQYYNGEERAKGNILERFSAQQFPDLHSELNLSSLELGDSALYFCASSFTPGGNEQFFGPGTRLTVL.

The chain is built from TRBV28 and TRBJ1-1; perhaps TRBD1 as D (5 bases). The length of the CDR3 is 18 residues. The V gene's germline CDR1 is MDHEN and CDR2 SYDVKM. Trimming took off 5 bases at V and 1 base at J, with 23 bases between the two ends. CDR3 nucleotides: TGTGCCAGCAGTCCATACACATTGACAGTAGATAAGAACACTGAAGCTTTCTTT. This encodes CASSPYTLTVDKNTEAFF.

This clone showed up just once. This chain joins TRBV9 and TRBJ1-4, with a tentative D call TRBD1 (5 bases). The CDR3 has 13 residues. CDR1 SGDLS and CDR2 YYNGEE come from the germline V gene. V lost 3 bases and J lost 10, with 13 bases in between. Here the CDR3 reads CASSAGTPGKLFF. The CDR3 DNA reads TGTGCCAGCAGCGCGGGGACTCCCGGAAAACTGTTTTTT.